The source of this T cell receptor beta chain is a study of high-grade serous ovarian cancer treatment subgroups. TCRdb's table, derived via immunoSEQ multiplex PCR, lists solely in-frame clones and lacks some. This sample has around 15,000 clones, with 85% to 90% found just once. Tumor tissue was taken before any definitive surgery or chemotherapy was given. Deletions cut 4 bases from V and 0 bases from J, with 7 bases between. From germline, CDR1 is LNHDA and CDR2 SQIVND (reference sequence). The CDR3 spans 14 residues. Sequencing input: tumor tissue. The chain couples TRBV19 to TRBJ1-3; no reliable D call. The origin of this receptor is a human donor with high-grade serous ovarian cancer. This CDR3 reads CASSTGSSGNTIYF. As DNA, the CDR3 is TGTGCCAGTAGTACGGGGTCCTCTGGAAACACCATATATTTT.